What follows are 32 T cell receptor beta chains derived from one specimen sequenced in a study of identical twins. TCRdb re-analysed the 5' RACE reads in MiXCR, keeping a single row per CDR3 protein. The table has around 530,000 distinct CDR3 sequences, around 15% seen once; the top ten hold about 0.4%. This same sample was also part of a study on yellow fever vaccine responses in identical twins.

The sequencing input was CD4+ T cells sorted from blood. The receptors stem from a woman aged 18 to 35 in good health.

The rearrangement joins TRBV12-3 or TRBV12-4 to TRBJ1-3, with D possibly matching TRBD1 (5 bases). The CDR3 has 12 amino acids. Trimming shortened V by 6 bases and J by 3 bases, and 6 bases separated the two germline ends. The CDR3: CASRRGGNTIYF. The DNA of the CDR3 is TGTGCCAGCAGGAGGGGTGGAAACACCATATATTTT.

This clonotype was observed at least ten times. V usage is TRBV11-1 and J usage is TRBJ2-3, with 11 bases fitting TRBD1. Losses at the gene ends were 4 bases for V and 1 base for J; bases not matched to a gene: 13. The length of the CDR3 is 19 residues. The V gene's germline CDR1 is SGHAT and CDR2 FQDESV (reference sequence). CDR3 region: CASSSSGTGGVGGTDTQYF. In DNA form, the CDR3 reads TGTGCCAGCAGCTCGTCCGGGACAGGGGGAGTAGGCGGCACAGATACGCAGTATTTT. Variable domain in full (rest from reference TRBV11-1 and TRBJ2-3): EAEVAQSPRYKITEKSQAVAFWCDPISGHATLYWYRQILGQGPELLVQFQDESVVDDSQLPKDRFSAERLKGVDSTLKIQPAELGDSAMYLCASSSSGTGGVGGTDTQYFGPGTRLTVL.

This clonotype occurred a few times. This chain connects TRBV15 to TRBJ2-7, with 7 bases identical to TRBD1. V was clipped by 0 bases and J by 2 bases; unmatched bases: 4. The germline V gene has CDR1 LNHNV and CDR2 YYDKDF (reference sequence). The CDR3 covers 15 residues. The CDR3 DNA reads as TGTGCCACCAGCAGAGATTGGGACAGTGCCTACGAGCAGTACTTC. Residues: CATSRDWDSAYEQYF.

This clonotype was counted a few times. The rearrangement joins TRBV18 to TRBJ2-1; 13 positions match TRBD2. This CDR3 is 17 amino acids long. Trimming took 6 bases from V and 7 from J; bases not matched to a gene: 12. Germline CDR1 KGHSH, CDR2 LQKENI. The CDR3 sequence is CASSQVTGTSGANEQFF. CDR3 coding DNA: TGTGCCAGCTCGCAAGTCACCGGGACTAGCGGGGCAAATGAGCAGTTCTTC. The complete variable domain, with remaining parts taken from reference TRBV18 and TRBJ2-1, reads NAGVMQNPRHLVRRRGQEARLRCSPMKGHSHVYWYRQLPEEGLKFMVYLQKENIIDESGMPKERFSAEFPKEGPSILRIQQVVRGDSAAYFCASSQVTGTSGANEQFFGPGTRLTVL.

In this sample, this clonotype turned up many times. This sequence joins TRBV5-1 and TRBJ2-5, with D uncertain. V was trimmed by 2 bases and J by 2 bases, leaving 7 bases between them. Per germline, CDR1 SGHRS and CDR2 YFSETQ. This CDR3 is 13 amino acids long. The CDR3 spells CASSFPGQETQYF. CDR3 sequence (DNA): TGCGCCAGCAGCTTCCCAGGACAAGAGACCCAGTACTTC.

This clonotype has a handful of counts. The V and J genes are TRBV12-3 or TRBV12-4 and TRBJ1-1; D is uncertain. The CDR3 runs to 11 residues. The germline V and J ends were trimmed by 7 bases and 2 bases, with 5 bases remaining between them. CDR3 protein: CASNDNTEAFF. CDR3 DNA: TGTGCCAGCAATGACAACACTGAAGCTTTCTTT.

Only a few counts were recorded for this clonotype. The rearrangement uses TRBV27 and TRBJ2-1; 11 bases are a match to TRBD2. V shed 5 bases and J 2 bases; nucleotides not matched to a gene: 14. The germline gives CDR1 MNHEY, CDR2 SMNVEV (reference sequence). The CDR3 sequence is 19 residues long. CDR3 in DNA: TGTGCCAGCAGTCCCCGGCCCCAGACTAGCGGGATAACCTACAATGAGCAGTTCTTC. Its protein is CASSPRPQTSGITYNEQFF.

This chain uses TRBV10-2 with TRBJ2-3, with D perhaps matching TRBD2 (6 bases). Germline CDR1 is WSHSY and CDR2 is SAAADI. This CDR3 spans 15 amino acids. V lost 2 bases and J 5 bases, leaving 14 bases between the germline ends. The CDR3 spells CASSEALREKDTQYF. In DNA, the CDR3 is TGCGCCAGCAGTGAGGCGTTGCGGGAAAAAGATACGCAGTATTTT.

V usage is TRBV6-1 and J usage is TRBJ2-7; no definite D call. The CDR3 has 13 residues. The germline V and J ends were trimmed by 4 bases and 2 bases, with 9 bases remaining between them. The germline V gene has CDR1 MNHNS and CDR2 SASEGT. CDR3 residues: CASSVWDTYEQYF. CDR3 bases: TGTGCCAGCAGTGTTTGGGATACCTACGAGCAGTACTTC.

V and J are TRBV23-1 and TRBJ1-5; D is ambiguous. TRBV23-1 is an ORF, with its function uncertain. The V end was cut by 2 bases, the J end by 5 bases, with 25 bases between. CDR3 length: 19 residues. CDR3 protein: CASSQQRLFNYRVYQPQHF. CDR3 sequence (DNA): TGCGCCAGCAGTCAACAACGGCTGTTCAATTATAGGGTATATCAGCCCCAGCATTTT.

There are a few counts of this clonotype. This sequence joins TRBV12-3 or TRBV12-4 and TRBJ2-5, with TRBD2 identical over 11 bases. Losses at the gene ends were 5 bases for V and 1 base for J; bases not matched to a gene: 15. CDR3 length: 19 residues. In nucleotides, the CDR3 is TGTGCCAGCAGTCCAGAGGCGACTAGCGGGATTATCGTCCAAGAGACCCAGTACTTC. This codes for CASSPEATSGIIVQETQYF.

The V call is TRBV29-1, the J call TRBJ1-1, with 8 positions matching TRBD1. Losses at the gene ends were 6 bases for V and 6 bases for J; bases not matched to a gene: 15. The CDR3 extends over 15 amino acids. The germline CDR1 and CDR2 sequences are SQVTM and ANQGSEA. The CDR3 reads CSVQDLGTGVPEAFF. The CDR3 DNA follows: TGCAGCGTCCAAGACCTCGGGACAGGAGTCCCTGAAGCTTTCTTT.

V and J are TRBV3-1 and TRBJ2-2; the D is unclear. This CDR3 is 15 amino acids long. Germline V CDR1 and CDR2: LGHDT, YNNKEL (reference sequence). The V end was cut by 1 base, the J end by 0 bases, with 6 bases between. The CDR3 bases are TGTGCCAGCAGCCAAGGTGGCCCGAACACCGGGGAGCTGTTTTTT. Translating it yields CASSQGGPNTGELFF.

The chain uses TRBV5-6 and TRBJ2-2; D is unclear. CDR3 size: 14 residues. Looked up from germline, CDR1 is SGHDT and CDR2 is YYEEEE. V was cut by 0 bases and J by 8 bases, with 11 bases left in between. The CDR3 is CASSLALLVGELFF. DNA for the CDR3: TGTGCCAGCAGCTTGGCCCTGCTTGTTGGGGAGCTGTTTTTT.

This chain connects TRBV24-1 to TRBJ2-3; D perhaps matches TRBD1 (6 bases). The CDR3 length is 16 residues. Germline V gives CDR1 KGHDR, CDR2 SFDVKD. V gave up 1 base and J gave up 3 bases, with 13 bases separating them. CDR3 amino acids: CATSDFQGSSTDTQYF. CDR3 in DNA: TGTGCCACCAGTGATTTCCAGGGGTCTTCTACAGATACGCAGTATTTT.

The chain employs TRBV6-1 and TRBJ1-5, with D possibly TRBD1 on 5 matching bases. Germline V gives CDR1 MNHNS, CDR2 SASEGT. Trimming took 3 bases from V and 6 from J, leaving 15 bases between them. The length of the CDR3 is 15 residues. The CDR3 loop reads CASSEVRGARQPQHF. The CDR3 DNA reads as TGTGCCAGCAGTGAGGTAAGGGGAGCACGTCAGCCCCAGCATTTT.

V gene TRBV5-6 combines with J gene TRBJ2-7, with 11 bases that match TRBD2. Germline V lookup: CDR1 SGHDT, CDR2 YYEEEE. This CDR3 is built from 14 residues. Germline trimming cut 1 base from V and 6 bases from J; bases unmatched to any gene: 3. The CDR3 DNA is TGTGCCAGCAGCTTGAGGCTAGCGGGAGGCGAGCAGTACTTC. Translated, it gives CASSLRLAGGEQYF. Full variable domain (remainder filled in from reference TRBV5-6 and TRBJ2-7): DAGVTQSPTHLIKTRGQQVTLRCSPKSGHDTVSWYQQALGQGPQFIFQYYEEEERQRGNFPDRFSGHQFPNYSSELNVNALLLGDSALYLCASSLRLAGGEQYFGPGTRLTVT.

The chain has TRBV7-9 and TRBJ1-6, with D perhaps matching TRBD1 (6 bases). Trimming removed 6 bases at V and 8 bases at J, with 17 bases between. The CDR3 is 15 amino acids. Germline CDR1 reads SEHNR; CDR2 reads FQNEAQ (reference sequence). CDR3 protein: CASSTGTLGHSPLHF. DNA for the CDR3: TGTGCCAGCAGTACAGGGACTCTTGGGCATTCACCCCTCCACTTT.

This rearrangement joins TRBV24-1 to TRBJ1-2; D uncertain. This CDR3 is 11 amino acids long. The germline V and J ends were trimmed by 6 bases and 5 bases, with 6 bases remaining between them. The V gene's germline CDR1 is KGHDR and CDR2 SFDVKD. The CDR3 region is CATSPGYGYTF. The DNA for the CDR3 is TGTGCCACCAGTCCCGGTTATGGCTACACCTTC.

In its sample, this clonotype was seen a few times. The chain employs TRBV5-1 and TRBJ1-2; TRBD1 matches at 9 bases. J lost 1 base, V lost 5 bases, and 6 bases had no gene match. The CDR3 has 15 amino acids. CDR1 and CDR2 (germline): SGHRS, YFSETQ. The CDR3 nucleotides are TGCGCCAGCAGTGTTGACAGGGGGATTAACTATGGCTACACCTTC. It codes for CASSVDRGINYGYTF.

The sample holds a few counts of this clonotype. This chain uses TRBV7-2 with TRBJ2-2, with 7 bases lining up with TRBD2. Germline V gives CDR1 SGHTA, CDR2 FQGNSA. With V trimmed by 5 bases and J by 7 bases, 1 base remained unmatched. The CDR3 has 12 amino acids. CDR3 loop: CASSERGGELFF. The CDR3 DNA sequence: TGTGCCAGCAGCGAGCGGGGCGGGGAGCTGTTTTTT.

This clonotype was observed a handful of times. This chain connects TRBV7-9 to TRBJ1-4; D gene unclear. Germline CDR1 and CDR2: SEHNR and FQNEAQ (reference sequence). The ends were cut back, 2 bases at V and 8 bases at J, with 6 bases in the middle. This CDR3 contains 12 residues. As DNA, the CDR3 is TGTGCCAGCAGCTTAAACGCAGAAAAACTGTTTTTT. Its protein product is CASSLNAEKLFF.

CDR3 nucleotide sequence: TGTGCCAGCAGCTTAGGGCCTAGCGGGAGGCCAGATACGCAGTATTTT. It encodes CASSLGPSGRPDTQYF. V is TRBV11-2 and J is TRBJ2-3; 11 bases agree with TRBD2. V was pared by 1 base and J by 4 bases, with 4 bases of the junction left unmatched. There are 16 residues in the CDR3. Germline-derived CDR1 and CDR2 are SGHAT and FQNNGV.

This clonotype was observed a few times. The chain combines TRBV28 with TRBJ1-5; no definite D call. Germline loops: CDR1 MDHEN, CDR2 SYDVKM. CDR3 size: 13 residues. Between the trimmed V and J ends, which lost 7 bases and 7 bases, there was a span of 14 bases. Here the CDR3 reads CASTKAGYQPQHF. The CDR3 coding sequence is TGTGCCAGCACCAAGGCGGGTTACCAGCCCCAGCATTTT.

This clonotype was seen only a few times. The chain joins TRBV5-1 to TRBJ2-3, with 7 positions matching TRBD1. Unmatched junction bases numbered 8, after V lost 7 bases and J lost 0 bases. The CDR3 loop spans 15 amino acids. Germline V gives CDR1 SGHRS, CDR2 YFSETQ. CDR3: CASATDRKSTDTQYF. CDR3 DNA: TGCGCCAGCGCGACGGACAGGAAAAGCACAGATACGCAGTATTTT.

CDR3 in amino acids: CASSQDGQGYEQYF. The CDR3 region has the DNA TGCGCCAGCAGCCAAGACGGACAGGGGTACGAGCAGTACTTC. The chain employs TRBV4-1 and TRBJ2-7, with 9 bases matching TRBD1. The V gene end was trimmed by 0 bases and the J gene end by 4 bases; junction bases not matched to a gene: 1. Germline CDR1 is MGHRA and CDR2 is YSYEKL. This CDR3 spans 14 amino acids.

This clonotype was seen a few times. The J gene is TRBJ2-1, the V gene TRBV20-1; unclear D gene. V shed 5 bases and J shed 8 bases, with 16 bases lying between them. The CDR3 is made up of 13 amino acids. Per germline, CDR1 DFQATT and CDR2 SNEGSKA (reference sequence). The CDR3 coding sequence is TGCAGTGCTGGGTTGATGGGTGGGGATGAGCAGTTCTTC. Encoded protein: CSAGLMGGDEQFF.

This clonotype has more than one count but fewer than ten. The chain uses TRBV7-8 and TRBJ2-3; no definite D call. The germline CDR1 and CDR2 sequences are SGHVS and FQNEAQ. The CDR3 extends over 14 amino acids. The ends were cut back, 2 bases at V and 0 bases at J, with 6 bases in the middle. The CDR3 DNA sequence: TGTGCCAGCAGCTTAATGCTGAGCACAGATACGCAGTATTTT. It specifies CASSLMLSTDTQYF.

This clonotype turned up a few times. V gene TRBV27 combines with J gene TRBJ2-3, with 10 bases that match TRBD2. The CDR3 spans 17 residues. The junction had 9 bases not matched to a gene; V was cut back by 2 bases and J by 4 bases. Germline values: CDR1 MNHEY, CDR2 SMNVEV (reference sequence). Here the CDR3 DNA reads TGTGCCAGCAGTTTAGGTCTAGCGGGAGTGGGGGCAGATACGCAGTATTTT. This gives the protein CASSLGLAGVGADTQYF.

The gene calls are TRBV20-1 and TRBJ2-5; a weak D match, TRBD2 (5 bases). Trimming removed 6 bases from V and 7 bases from J, with 21 bases in between. This CDR3 has 14 residues. Germline V gives CDR1 DFQATT, CDR2 SNEGSKA (reference sequence). The CDR3 region has the DNA TGCAGTGCCCCCGCCAAACTAGGACCTGGGACCCAGTACTTC. It yields the protein CSAPAKLGPGTQYF.

The chain combines TRBV7-8 with TRBJ1-5; possible D gene TRBD1, 5 bases. The germline V gene has CDR1 SGHVS and CDR2 FQNEAQ. Trimming took 1 base from V and 6 from J, leaving 16 bases between them. The CDR3 has 16 amino acids. The CDR3 reads CASSLGGLPGGQPQHF. CDR3 DNA: TGTGCCAGCAGCTTAGGGGGACTCCCGGGGGGTCAGCCCCAGCATTTT.

The chain has TRBV10-3 and TRBJ1-1, with 8 bases matching TRBD1. The junction had 2 bases not matched to a gene; V was cut back by 6 bases and J by 2 bases. The CDR3 loop spans 13 amino acids. Germline CDR1 reads ENHRY; CDR2 reads SYGVKD. The CDR3 DNA reads TGTGCCATCAGGACAGGGGTAAACACTGAAGCTTTCTTT. Translated, it gives CAIRTGVNTEAFF.